This entry concerns a single TCR beta chain. Its target is unknown. Trimming cost V 0 bases and J 1 base, with 13 bases left between them. The CDR3 length is 17 residues. Germline CDR1 SEHNR, CDR2 FQNEAQ (reference sequence). Use of 60 Vbeta and 13 Jbeta primers characterized the PCR. Per the original methods: Approximately 11 million of the about 80 million unique TCR beta chains counted in a later analysis were shared. Assay: immunoSEQ multiplex PCR; the TCRdb copy retains only in-frame clones and omits some. V and J calls and clone size follow that table, whereas D and trimming were derived from the DNA. Its table lists roughly 80,000 clones. The source of the sample is a study of cytomegalovirus exposure and HLA in healthy donors. The wider study: Early on, a data release was issued that held about 85 million unique TCRs from HLA-typed donors. Genotyping of 430 or so donors showed that around 86% belonged to the Caucasian-associated ancestry cluster.

Overall study results and limits: Most TCR sequences were seen very rarely across donors, but some public TCRs occurred in many.

The receptor was isolated from a man over 45 in good health and CMV-seronegative. V and J are TRBV7-9 and TRBJ2-4; possible D gene TRBD1, 5 bases. Sequencing used PBMCs. This CDR3 reads CASSLAWGALAKNIQYF. CDR3 DNA: TGTGCCAGCAGCTTAGCGTGGGGCGCCCTCGCCAAAAACATTCAGTACTTC. The variable domain in full, completed from reference TRBV7-9 and TRBJ2-4, reads DTGVSQNPRHKITKRGQNVTFRCDPISEHNRLYWYRQTLGQGPEFLTYFQNEAQLEKSRLLSDRFSAERPKGSFSTLEIQRTEQGDSAMYLCASSLAWGALAKNIQYFGAGTRLSVL.